This T cell receptor beta chain was observed in a study of T cells after yellow fever vaccination. For the study at large: Those fractions that held only low numbers of cells were prepared using the SMART-Seq v4 Ultra Low Input RNA kit. Study-level findings and limits: Clones from primary vaccination mostly reappeared after the booster (less than 98% CD4, around 90% CD8).

This CDR3 has 14 residues. With V trimmed by 2 bases and J by 2 bases, 4 bases remained unmatched. In germline, CDR1 is SGDLS, CDR2 YYNGEE. This clonotype was picked up many times. Its antigen is not identified. By 5'RACE template switching, TCR cDNA was produced, with a universal primer site and UMIs added in the process. TCRdb processed the 5' RACE reads anew with MiXCR; each CDR3 protein has one entry. The sample has about 320,000 distinct CDR3 sequences, 3.5% to 4.5% seen once; the top ten hold just under 20%. The chain employs TRBV9 and TRBJ2-7; 7 bases line up with TRBD2. The sample consisted of PBMCs, taken 15 days after the yellow fever booster vaccination. This clonotype was obtained from a man aged 18 to 30 who received the YFV17D yellow fever vaccine. CDR3 bases: TGTGCCAGCAGCGTGGGGGGGGACCCCTACGAGCAGTACTTC. Its translation: CASSVGGDPYEQYF. The full variable domain, completed using reference TRBV9 and TRBJ2-7, is DSGVTQTPKHLITATGQRVTLRCSPRSGDLSVYWYQQSLDQGLQFLIQYYNGEERAKGNILERFSAQQFPDLHSELNLSSLELGDSALYFCASSVGGDPYEQYFGPGTRLTVT.